This T cell receptor beta chain came from a study of shared clonotypes between healthy human individuals. The replicate PCRs on unsorted PBMC were given about 300 ng DNA, which is 27,000 or so T cell genomes. DNA from unsorted PBMC was sequenced on ten immunoSEQ deep assay plates. Data came from immunoSEQ multiplex PCR; TCRdb stores just in-frame clones and leaves some out. The sample lists about 480,000 clones, over 60% seen once, with roughly an eighth in the top ten. Germline V gene lookup returns CDR1 SQVTM and CDR2 ANQGSEA. The CDR3 length is 13 residues. V dropped 4 bases and J dropped 6; count of bases not matched to a gene: 5.

This sequence was found in a woman between 40 and 55 years old in good health. Some clones in this sample may be carry-over from other donors' samples. The chain joins TRBV29-1 to TRBJ2-7, with 11 bases fitting TRBD2. The sequenced sample was PBMCs. The CDR3 protein is CSVVLAGEGEQYF. DNA of the CDR3: TGCAGCGTTGTACTAGCGGGAGAGGGCGAGCAGTACTTC.